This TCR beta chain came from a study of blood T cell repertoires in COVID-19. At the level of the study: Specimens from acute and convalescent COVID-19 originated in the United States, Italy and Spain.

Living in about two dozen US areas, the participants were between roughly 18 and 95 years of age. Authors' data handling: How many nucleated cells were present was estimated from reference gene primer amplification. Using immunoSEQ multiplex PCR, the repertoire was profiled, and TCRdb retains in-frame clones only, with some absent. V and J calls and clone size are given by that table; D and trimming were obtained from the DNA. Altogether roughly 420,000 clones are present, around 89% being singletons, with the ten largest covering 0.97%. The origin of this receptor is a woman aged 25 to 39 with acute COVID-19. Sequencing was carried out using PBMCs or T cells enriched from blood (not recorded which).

CDR3 sequence (DNA): TGTGCCACCAACGGGGGGGGGTTCTACGAGCAGTACTTC. This translates into CATNGGGFYEQYF. The chain recombines TRBV15 with TRBJ2-7; 8 nucleotides align to TRBD2. Unmatched junction bases numbered 5, after V lost 7 bases and J lost 3 bases. The CDR3 loop spans 13 amino acids. Germline CDR1 LNHNV, CDR2 YYDKDF (reference sequence).